These 6 T cell receptor beta chains share one sample of origin, sequenced in a study of somatic mutations in cytotoxic T cells in rheumatoid arthritis. Using immunoSEQ multiplex PCR, the repertoire was profiled, and TCRdb retains in-frame clones only, with some absent. The sample includes 3,500 to 5,000 clones, roughly 87% of them seen just once. The source material was CD8+ T cells sorted from blood. These TCRs come from a woman between 65 and 79 years old with rheumatoid arthritis.

V and J are TRBV5-1 and TRBJ2-5; no clear D gene. The CDR3 extends over 13 amino acids. Trimming removed 0 bases at V and 2 bases at J, with 5 bases between. CDR1 is SGHRS and CDR2 is YFSETQ in the germline V gene. CDR3: CASSLGQQETQYF. The CDR3 DNA is TGCGCCAGCAGCTTGGGTCAGCAAGAGACCCAGTACTTC.

This clone was counted between two and nine times. The chain links TRBV27 to TRBJ1-5; 7 bases are a match to TRBD1. Germline-derived CDR1 and CDR2 are MNHEY and SMNVEV (reference sequence). The CDR3 contains 14 residues. The J segment lost 0 bases and the V segment lost 6 bases, leaving 2 bases of the junction unmatched. The CDR3 DNA reads as TGTGCCAGCAGCCGACAGGGTAGCAATCAGCCCCAGCATTTT. As protein: CASSRQGSNQPQHF.

The V gene is TRBV4-1, the J gene TRBJ1-2; no clear D gene. The CDR3 length is 15 residues. CDR1 is MGHRA, CDR2 YSYEKL, per germline. V gave up 0 bases and J gave up 1 base, with 9 bases separating them. CDR3 DNA sequence: TGCGCCAGCAGCCAAGATCGCGGGGTTAACTATGGCTACACCTTC. Amino acid sequence: CASSQDRGVNYGYTF.

CDR3 residues: CASSEGGTLTYEQYF. Here the CDR3 DNA reads TGTGCCAGCAGTGAAGGAGGGACACTGACATACGAGCAGTACTTC. V is TRBV6-1 and J is TRBJ2-7, with a tentative D call TRBD1 (6 bases). Looked up from germline, CDR1 is MNHNS and CDR2 is SASEGT. This CDR3 spans 15 amino acids. Deletions cut 1 base from V and 4 bases from J, with 14 bases between.

The CDR3 region is CSGVGRSGGELFF. The DNA of the CDR3 is TGCAGCGGCGTTGGGAGGTCGGGCGGGGAGCTGTTTTTT. The V call is TRBV29-1, the J call TRBJ2-2; D is possibly TRBD2 (6 bases). V lost 7 bases and J 7 bases, leaving 16 bases between the germline ends. Per the germline V gene, CDR1 is SQVTM and CDR2 is ANQGSEA. This CDR3 is built from 13 residues.

This clone has only one observation. This chain uses TRBV9 with TRBJ2-7; 8 bases match TRBD2. With V trimmed by 0 bases and J by 4 bases, 6 bases remained unmatched. The CDR3 totals 15 residues. CDR1 SGDLS and CDR2 YYNGEE come from the germline V gene. The CDR3 spells CASSVDSGGPYEQYF. Written as DNA, the CDR3 is TGTGCCAGCAGCGTAGACTCGGGAGGGCCATACGAGCAGTACTTC.